What follows are 17 T cell receptor beta chains derived from one specimen sequenced in a study of radiotherapy plus CTLA-4 blockade in lung cancer (dated by TCRdb to 2016 to 2018). Preparation of the library involved the immunoSEQ multiplex PCR assay. The clones in this table, taken by TCRdb from immuneACCESS, are in-frame only. Not every clone is retained; where verified, under half of the shortfall comes from an unresolved V gene, and the cause of the rest is unknown. A total of more than 90,000 clones appear in this sample, approximately 78% of them only once. The top ten constitute roughly 25% of the sample. The source was peripheral blood, collected from a patient treated with radiotherapy plus ipilimumab. These receptor sequences come from a human donor with non-small cell lung cancer that progressed on radiotherapy plus ipilimumab.

This chain uses TRBV30 with TRBJ2-2; D gene ambiguous. V was clipped by 2 bases and J by 1 base, with 8 bases between them. The V gene's germline CDR1 is GTSNPN and CDR2 SVGIG (reference sequence). The CDR3 has 14 residues. This CDR3 reads CAWSLVVNTGELFF. The CDR3 DNA reads as TGTGCCTGGAGTTTGGTGGTGAACACCGGGGAGCTGTTTTTT.

The table lists this clone with a few counts. The chain couples TRBV29-1 to TRBJ1-1; a possible D gene is TRBD1 (6 bases). Germline CDR1 reads SQVTM; CDR2 reads ANQGSEA. Between the trimmed V and J ends, which lost 6 bases and 4 bases, there was a span of 15 bases. The CDR3 extends over 13 amino acids. The chain's CDR3 is CSVVGGLGTEAFF. CDR3 nucleotides: TGCAGCGTCGTCGGGGGGCTAGGCACTGAAGCTTTCTTT.

The chain is built from TRBV4-1 and TRBJ2-1; TRBD1 matches at 10 bases. With V trimmed by 3 bases and J by 8 bases, 4 bases remained unmatched. Germline-derived CDR1 and CDR2 are MGHRA and YSYEKL. This CDR3 contains 14 residues. In nucleotides, the CDR3 is TGCGCCAGCAGCCAGGGACAGGGGACCCATGAGCAGTTCTTC. It translates to CASSQGQGTHEQFF.

The chain employs TRBV6-1 and TRBJ2-3; 8 bases agree with TRBD1. Germline V CDR1 and CDR2: MNHNS, SASEGT. There are 17 residues in the CDR3. J was trimmed by 0 bases and V by 5 bases; bases with no gene match: 10. CDR3 amino acids: CASSKERTGTSTDTQYF. CDR3 nucleotide sequence: TGTGCCAGCAGTAAAGAACGGACAGGGACTAGCACAGATACGCAGTATTTT.

V and J are TRBV5-1 and TRBJ2-2, with a weak D call TRBD2 (5 bases). The germline CDR1 and CDR2 sequences are SGHRS and YFSETQ. The CDR3 extends over 16 amino acids. Trimming pared 2 bases from V and 4 bases from J, leaving 15 bases between. The CDR3 loop is CASSFAGLMPTGELFF. CDR3 DNA: TGCGCCAGCAGCTTCGCCGGACTCATGCCCACCGGGGAGCTGTTTTTT.

This sequence joins TRBV11-2 and TRBJ2-6; D gene ambiguous. The CDR3 runs 14 residues. Deletions cut 2 bases from V and 3 bases from J, with 5 bases between. In germline, CDR1 is SGHAT, CDR2 FQNNGV. The CDR3 nucleotides are TGTGCCAGCAGCTTACGATATGGGGCCAACGTCCTGACTTTC. Translating gives CASSLRYGANVLTF.

V usage is TRBV7-9 and J usage is TRBJ2-1; 7 positions match TRBD2. The V gene end was trimmed by 3 bases and the J gene end by 6 bases; junction bases not matched to a gene: 8. The CDR3 spans 15 residues. From germline, CDR1 is SEHNR and CDR2 FQNEAQ (reference sequence). The CDR3 loop is CASSLGGSLGNEQFF. CDR3 DNA sequence: TGTGCCAGCAGCTTGGGGGGGAGCCTTGGCAATGAGCAGTTCTTC. Using reference TRBV7-9 and TRBJ2-1 for the parts outside the CDR3, the full variable domain is DTGVSQNPRHKITKRGQNVTFRCDPISEHNRLYWYRQTLGQGPEFLTYFQNEAQLEKSRLLSDRFSAERPKGSFSTLEIQRTEQGDSAMYLCASSLGGSLGNEQFFGPGTRLTVL.

In the case of this clone: The same CDR3 can be traced to other DNA sequences in this sample. V usage is TRBV28 and J usage is TRBJ1-2; no definite D call. The CDR3 is made up of 14 amino acids. Per the germline V gene, CDR1 is MDHEN and CDR2 is SYDVKM. V gave up 6 bases and J gave up 1 base, with 12 bases separating them. The CDR3 sequence: CASRRTGYNYGYTF. The DNA of the CDR3 is TGTGCCAGCAGGCGAACCGGCTATAACTATGGCTACACCTTC.

CDR3 in DNA: TGTGCCAGCAGTGAAACTAGCCCCTACGAGCAGTACTTC. Residues: CASSETSPYEQYF. The gene calls are TRBV6-1 and TRBJ2-7; D is perhaps TRBD2 (6 bases). CDR1 is MNHNS and CDR2 is SASEGT in the germline V gene. Trimming cost V 2 bases and J 2 bases, with 7 bases left between them. The CDR3 sequence is 13 residues long.

The chain uses TRBV6-6 and TRBJ1-1; D gene ambiguous. The V end lost 7 bases, the J end lost 1 base, and 10 bases lay between the germline ends. The germline gives CDR1 MNHNY, CDR2 SVGAGI (reference sequence). This CDR3 has 13 amino acids. The CDR3 reads CASMRRGNTEAFF. The CDR3 DNA reads as TGTGCCAGCATGAGGAGAGGGAACACTGAAGCTTTCTTT.

The chain couples TRBV2 to TRBJ1-5, with 7 bases aligning to TRBD1. The CDR3 is 15 amino acids. V lost 6 bases and J lost 11; bases outside the gene matches: 16. Germline CDR1 SNHLY, CDR2 FYNNEI. The chain's CDR3 is CASSAQGQQQSAQHF. The CDR3 region has the DNA TGTGCCAGCAGCGCCCAGGGACAGCAGCAATCAGCCCAGCATTTT. Using reference TRBV2 and TRBJ1-5 for the parts outside the CDR3, the full variable domain is EPEVTQTPSHQVTQMGQEVILRCVPISNHLYFYWYRQILGQKVEFLVSFYNNEISEKSEIFDDQFSVERPDGSNFTLKIRSTKLEDSAMYFCASSAQGQQQSAQHFGDGTRLSIL.

The chain uses TRBV5-8 and TRBJ2-3; D ambiguous. V shed 6 bases and J shed 6 bases, with 11 bases lying between them. Germline V CDR1 and CDR2: SGHTS, YDEGEE. The CDR3 loop spans 12 amino acids. CDR3 sequence (DNA): TGTGCCAGCAACACACTGCAGGATACGCAGTATTTT. Encoded protein: CASNTLQDTQYF.

The chain employs TRBV5-1 and TRBJ2-5; 11 bases line up with TRBD1. The CDR3 has 15 residues. Per the germline V gene, CDR1 is SGHRS and CDR2 is YFSETQ. V lost 4 bases to trimming and J lost 1 base; unmatched junction nucleotides: 3. The CDR3 protein is CASSPGTGGQETQYF. CDR3 DNA: TGCGCCAGCAGCCCCGGGACAGGGGGCCAAGAGACCCAGTACTTC.

CDR3 DNA sequence: TGTGCCAGCAGTGTTAGGGACAGGGCTACAAGGGAGCAGTACTTC. It yields the protein CASSVRDRATREQYF. V gene TRBV6-5 combines with J gene TRBJ2-7, with 9 bases that match TRBD1. The length of the CDR3 is 15 residues. Germline V CDR1 and CDR2: MNHEY, SVGAGI. V was clipped by 5 bases and J by 7 bases; unmatched bases: 12.

The chain has TRBV28 and TRBJ2-1; TRBD2 agrees at 8 bases. CDR1 MDHEN and CDR2 SYDVKM come from the germline V gene. V lost 4 bases to trimming and J lost 2 bases; unmatched junction nucleotides: 4. The length of the CDR3 is 15 residues. For the CDR3, the DNA is TGTGCCAGCAGTTCGAAACTAGCGGCCTACAATGAGCAGTTCTTC. Its protein is CASSSKLAAYNEQFF.

This clone was picked up a small number of times. The V gene is TRBV4-1, the J gene TRBJ2-7; possible D gene TRBD2, 7 bases. Germline-derived CDR1 and CDR2 are MGHRA and YSYEKL. The CDR3 contains 13 residues. With 1 base removed from V and 5 bases from J, the gap between germline ends came to 9 bases. CDR3 amino acids: CASSQGEGDEQYV. For the CDR3, the DNA is TGCGCCAGCAGCCAAGGGGAGGGGGACGAGCAGTACGTC.

The J gene is TRBJ1-5, the V gene TRBV2; D remains ambiguous. V was cut by 6 bases and J by 5 bases, with 11 bases left in between. CDR3 length equals 13 residues. The germline CDR1 and CDR2 sequences are SNHLY and FYNNEI. The CDR3, as DNA: TGTGCCAGCAGGAGGTTGGGGTATCAGCCCCAGCATTTT. Translating it yields CASRRLGYQPQHF.